This T cell receptor beta chain stems from a study of T cell responses to AZD1222 COVID-19 vaccine. Using immunoSEQ multiplex PCR, the repertoire was profiled, and TCRdb retains in-frame clones only, with some absent. The table lists over 120,000 clones, 80% to 95% of them singletons. CDR1 is SGHRS, CDR2 YFSETQ, per germline. The CDR3 length is 14 residues. V was pared by 3 bases and J by 5 bases, with 5 bases of the junction left unmatched. Sequenced here: peripheral blood, sampled on day 0 of AZD1222 vaccination. The TCR comes from an adult in good health. J is TRBJ2-7 and V is TRBV5-1; the match to TRBD1 covers 10 bases. The CDR3 is CASSSTGGRDEQYF. Here the CDR3 DNA reads TGCGCCAGCAGCTCGACAGGGGGCAGGGACGAGCAGTACTTC. Based on the CDR3 plus reference TRBV5-1 and TRBJ2-7, the full variable domain is KAGVTQTPRYLIKTRGQQVTLSCSPISGHRSVSWYQQTPGQGLQFLFEYFSETQRNKGNFPGRFSGRQFSNSRSEMNVSTLELGDSALYLCASSSTGGRDEQYFGPGTRLTVT.